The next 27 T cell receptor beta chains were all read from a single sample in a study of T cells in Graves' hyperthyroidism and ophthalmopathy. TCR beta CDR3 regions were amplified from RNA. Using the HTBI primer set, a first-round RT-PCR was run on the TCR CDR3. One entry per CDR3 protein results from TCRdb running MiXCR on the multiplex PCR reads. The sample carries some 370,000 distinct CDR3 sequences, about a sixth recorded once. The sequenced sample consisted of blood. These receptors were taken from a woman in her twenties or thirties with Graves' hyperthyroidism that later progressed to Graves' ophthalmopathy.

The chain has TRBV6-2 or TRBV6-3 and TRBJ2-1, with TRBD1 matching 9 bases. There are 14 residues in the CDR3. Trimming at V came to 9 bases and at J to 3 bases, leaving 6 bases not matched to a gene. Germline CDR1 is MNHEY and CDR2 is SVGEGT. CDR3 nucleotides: TGTGCCAGTCAACAGGGGGCCCACTACAATGAGCAGTTCTTC. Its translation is CASQQGAHYNEQFF.

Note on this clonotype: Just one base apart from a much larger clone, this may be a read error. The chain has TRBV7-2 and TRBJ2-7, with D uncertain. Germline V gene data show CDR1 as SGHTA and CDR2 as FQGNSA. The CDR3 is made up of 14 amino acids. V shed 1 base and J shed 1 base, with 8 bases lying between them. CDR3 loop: CASSLDLGSYEQYF. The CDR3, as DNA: TGTGCCAGCAGCTTAGACCTGGGTTCCTACGAGCAGTACTTC.

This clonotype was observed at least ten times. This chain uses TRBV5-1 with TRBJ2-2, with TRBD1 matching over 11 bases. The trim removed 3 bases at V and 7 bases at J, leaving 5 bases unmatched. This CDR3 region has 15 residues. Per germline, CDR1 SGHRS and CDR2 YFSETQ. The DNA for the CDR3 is TGCGCCAGCAGCTCGGACAGGGGGCAGTACGGGGAGCTGTTTTTT. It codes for CASSSDRGQYGELFF. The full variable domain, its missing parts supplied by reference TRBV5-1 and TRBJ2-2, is KAGVTQTPRYLIKTRGQQVTLSCSPISGHRSVSWYQQTPGQGLQFLFEYFSETQRNKGNFPGRFSGRQFSNSRSEMNVSTLELGDSALYLCASSSDRGQYGELFFGEGSRLTVL.

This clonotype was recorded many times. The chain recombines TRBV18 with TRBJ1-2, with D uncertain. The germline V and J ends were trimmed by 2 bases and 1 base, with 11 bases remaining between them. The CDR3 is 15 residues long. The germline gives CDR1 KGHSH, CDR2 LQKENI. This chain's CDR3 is CASSPVFPDNYGYTF. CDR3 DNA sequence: TGTGCCAGCTCACCAGTCTTTCCAGATAACTATGGCTACACCTTC.

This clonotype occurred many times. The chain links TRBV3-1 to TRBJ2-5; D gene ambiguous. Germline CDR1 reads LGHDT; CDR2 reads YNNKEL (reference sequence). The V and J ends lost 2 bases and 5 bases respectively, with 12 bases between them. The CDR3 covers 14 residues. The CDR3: CASSQSRNRETQYF. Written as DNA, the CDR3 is TGTGCCAGCAGCCAATCCCGAAACCGTGAGACCCAGTACTTC.

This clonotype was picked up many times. For the CDR3, the DNA is TGTGCCAGTAGTATTTCATGGCAAAGGGCCCTGGATTCACCCCTCCACTTT. Protein: CASSISWQRALDSPLHF. V and J are TRBV19 and TRBJ1-6; D call uncertain. The V gene lost 3 bases and the J gene lost 8 bases, with 20 bases spanning the gap. CDR1 is LNHDA, CDR2 SQIVND, per germline (reference sequence). The CDR3 is 17 residues long.

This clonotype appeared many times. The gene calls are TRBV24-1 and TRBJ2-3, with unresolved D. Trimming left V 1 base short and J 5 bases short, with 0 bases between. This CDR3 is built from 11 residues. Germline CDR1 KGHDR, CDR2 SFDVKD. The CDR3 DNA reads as TGTGCCACCAGTGATTTAGATACGCAGTATTTT. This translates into CATSDLDTQYF.

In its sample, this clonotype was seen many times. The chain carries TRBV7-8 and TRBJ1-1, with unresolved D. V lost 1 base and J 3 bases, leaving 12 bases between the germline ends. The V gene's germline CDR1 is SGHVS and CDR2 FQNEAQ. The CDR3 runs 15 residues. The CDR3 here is CASSLGPRRDTEAFF. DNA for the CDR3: TGTGCCAGCAGCTTAGGGCCCCGCCGGGACACTGAAGCTTTCTTT. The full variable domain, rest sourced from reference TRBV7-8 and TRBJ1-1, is GAGVSQSPRYKVAKRGQDVALRCDPISGHVSLFWYQQALGQGPEFLTYFQNEAQLDKSGLPSDRFFAERPEGSVSTLKIQRTQQEDSAVYLCASSLGPRRDTEAFFGQGTRLTVV.

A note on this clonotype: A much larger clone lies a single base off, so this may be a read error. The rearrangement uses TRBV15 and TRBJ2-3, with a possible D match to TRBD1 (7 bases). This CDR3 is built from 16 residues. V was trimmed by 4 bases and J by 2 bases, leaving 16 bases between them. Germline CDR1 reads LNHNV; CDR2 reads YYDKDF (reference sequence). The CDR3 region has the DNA TGTGCCACCAGCATCCGGCGGGACAGTGCCACAGATACGCAGTATTTT. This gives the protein CATSIRRDSATDTQYF.

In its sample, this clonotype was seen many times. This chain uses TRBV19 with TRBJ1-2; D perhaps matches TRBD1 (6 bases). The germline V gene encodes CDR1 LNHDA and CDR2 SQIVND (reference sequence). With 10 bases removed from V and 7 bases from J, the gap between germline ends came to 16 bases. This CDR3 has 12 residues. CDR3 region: CATHREQGGYTF. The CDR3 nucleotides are TGTGCCACCCACAGGGAACAAGGTGGCTACACCTTC.

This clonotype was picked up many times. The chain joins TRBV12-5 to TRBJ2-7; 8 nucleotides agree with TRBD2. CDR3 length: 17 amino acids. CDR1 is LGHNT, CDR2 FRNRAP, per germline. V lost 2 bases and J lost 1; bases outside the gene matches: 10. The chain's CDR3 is CASGLPTRGLGSYEQYF. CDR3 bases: TGTGCTAGTGGTTTGCCCACTCGGGGACTAGGGTCCTACGAGCAGTACTTC.

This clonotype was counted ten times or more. This chain's CDR3 is CASSLGSRQAGELFF. The CDR3 nucleotides are TGTGCCAGCAGCCTCGGATCGCGACAGGCCGGGGAGCTGTTTTTT. The chain has TRBV3-1 and TRBJ2-2, with a possible D match to TRBD1 (6 bases). Germline V gene lookup returns CDR1 LGHDT and CDR2 YNNKEL (reference sequence). The germline V and J ends were trimmed by 4 bases and 6 bases, with 15 bases remaining between them. The CDR3 has 15 residues. Together with reference TRBV3-1 and TRBJ2-2, the CDR3 gives the full variable domain: DTAVSQTPKYLVTQMGNDKSIKCEQNLGHDTMYWYKQDSKKFLKIMFSYNNKELIINETVPNRFSPKSPDKAHLNLHINSLELGDSAVYFCASSLGSRQAGELFFGEGSRLTVL.

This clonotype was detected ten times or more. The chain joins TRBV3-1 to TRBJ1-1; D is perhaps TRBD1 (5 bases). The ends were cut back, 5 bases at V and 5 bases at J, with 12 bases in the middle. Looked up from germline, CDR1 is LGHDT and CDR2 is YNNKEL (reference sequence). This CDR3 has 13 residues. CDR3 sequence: CASSSSGSTEAFF. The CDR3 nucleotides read TGTGCCAGCAGCTCCTCAGGGTCGACTGAAGCTTTCTTT.

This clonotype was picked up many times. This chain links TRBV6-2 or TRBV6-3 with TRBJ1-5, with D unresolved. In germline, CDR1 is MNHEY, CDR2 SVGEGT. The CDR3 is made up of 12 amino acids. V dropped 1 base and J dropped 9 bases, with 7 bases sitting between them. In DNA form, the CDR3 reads TGTGCCAGCAGTTACTTAACGGGGCCCCAGCATTTT. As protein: CASSYLTGPQHF.

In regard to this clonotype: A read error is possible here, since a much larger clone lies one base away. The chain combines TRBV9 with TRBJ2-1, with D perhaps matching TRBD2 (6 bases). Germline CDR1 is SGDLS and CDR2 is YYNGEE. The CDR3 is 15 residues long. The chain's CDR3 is CASSVQGSGYNEQSF. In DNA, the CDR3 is TGTGCCAGCAGCGTTCAGGGTAGCGGCTACAATGAGCAGTCCTTC.

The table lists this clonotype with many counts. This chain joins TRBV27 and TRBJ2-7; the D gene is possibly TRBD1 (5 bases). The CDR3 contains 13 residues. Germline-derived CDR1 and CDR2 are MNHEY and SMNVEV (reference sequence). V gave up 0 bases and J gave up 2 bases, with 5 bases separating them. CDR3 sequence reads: CASSLSGPYEQYF. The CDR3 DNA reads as TGTGCCAGCAGTTTATCGGGGCCCTACGAGCAGTACTTC.

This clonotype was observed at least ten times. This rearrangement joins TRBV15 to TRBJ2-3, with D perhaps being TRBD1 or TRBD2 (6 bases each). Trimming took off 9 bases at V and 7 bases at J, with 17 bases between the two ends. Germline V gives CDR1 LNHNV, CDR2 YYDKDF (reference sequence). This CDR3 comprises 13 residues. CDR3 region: CATGNRDSYTQYF. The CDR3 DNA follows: TGTGCCACGGGTAACAGGGACTCATATACGCAGTATTTT.

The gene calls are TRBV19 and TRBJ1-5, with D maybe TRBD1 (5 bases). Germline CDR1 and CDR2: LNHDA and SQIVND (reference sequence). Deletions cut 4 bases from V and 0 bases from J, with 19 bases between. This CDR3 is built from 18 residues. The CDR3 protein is CASSSLHAQEDSNQPQHF. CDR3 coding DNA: TGTGCCAGTAGTAGCCTCCATGCACAGGAAGATAGCAATCAGCCCCAGCATTTT. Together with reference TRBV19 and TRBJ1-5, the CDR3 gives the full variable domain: DGGITQSPKYLFRKEGQNVTLSCEQNLNHDAMYWYRQDPGQGLRLIYYSQIVNDFQKGDIAEGYSVSREKKESFPLTVTSAQKNPTAFYLCASSSLHAQEDSNQPQHFGDGTRLSIL.

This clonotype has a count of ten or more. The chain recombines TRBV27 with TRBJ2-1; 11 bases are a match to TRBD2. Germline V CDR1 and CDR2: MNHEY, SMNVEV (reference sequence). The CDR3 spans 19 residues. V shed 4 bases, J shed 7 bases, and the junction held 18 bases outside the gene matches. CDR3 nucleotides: TGTGCCAGCAGTTCATACGGAAGAATAGCGGGAGGGCCAAGGAATGAGCAGTTCTTC. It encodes CASSSYGRIAGGPRNEQFF.

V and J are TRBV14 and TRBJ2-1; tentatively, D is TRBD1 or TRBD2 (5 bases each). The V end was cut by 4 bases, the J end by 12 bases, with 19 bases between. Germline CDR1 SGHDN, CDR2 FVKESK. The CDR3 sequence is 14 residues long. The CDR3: CASSLSGTGRLQFF. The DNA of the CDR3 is TGTGCCAGCAGCCTGTCGGGGACCGGCCGTCTGCAGTTCTTC.

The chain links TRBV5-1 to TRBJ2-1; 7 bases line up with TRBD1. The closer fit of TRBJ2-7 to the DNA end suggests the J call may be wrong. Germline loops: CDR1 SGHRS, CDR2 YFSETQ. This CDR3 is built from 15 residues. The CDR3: CASSTGTVSYNEQYF. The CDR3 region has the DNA TGCGCCAGCAGCACAGGGACAGTATCTTACAATGAGCAGTACTTC.

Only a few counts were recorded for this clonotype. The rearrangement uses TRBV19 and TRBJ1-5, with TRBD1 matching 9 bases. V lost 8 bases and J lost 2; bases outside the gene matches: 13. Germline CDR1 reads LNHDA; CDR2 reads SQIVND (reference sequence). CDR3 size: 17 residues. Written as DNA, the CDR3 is TGTGCCAGTTCAAGGGGGACAGGGTCTATCGGCAATCAGCCCCAGCATTTT. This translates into CASSRGTGSIGNQPQHF.

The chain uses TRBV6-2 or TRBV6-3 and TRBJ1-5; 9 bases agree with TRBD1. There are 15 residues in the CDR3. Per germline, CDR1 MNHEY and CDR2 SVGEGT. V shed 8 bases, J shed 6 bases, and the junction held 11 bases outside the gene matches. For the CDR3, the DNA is TGTGCCAGCCCGATTTCCGGGACAGGGATTCAGCCCCAGCATTTT. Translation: CASPISGTGIQPQHF.

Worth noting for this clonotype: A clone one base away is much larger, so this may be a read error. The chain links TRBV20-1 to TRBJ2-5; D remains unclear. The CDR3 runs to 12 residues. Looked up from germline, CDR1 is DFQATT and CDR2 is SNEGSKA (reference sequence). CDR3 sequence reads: CSASQAEETHYF. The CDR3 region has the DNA TGCAGTGCTAGCCAGGCAGAAGAGACCCATTACTTC.

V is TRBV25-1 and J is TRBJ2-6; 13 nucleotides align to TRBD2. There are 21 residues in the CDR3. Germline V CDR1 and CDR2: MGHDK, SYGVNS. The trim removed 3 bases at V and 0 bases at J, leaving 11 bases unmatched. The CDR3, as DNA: TGTGCCAGCAGTGATTCTGGGACTAGCGGGACCCTATCCTCTGGGGCCAACGTCCTGACTTTC. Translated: CASSDSGTSGTLSSGANVLTF.

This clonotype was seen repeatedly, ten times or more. In nucleotides, the CDR3 is TGCAGCGTTGAGTCCGGGACGGATTCCTACGAGCAGTACTTC. Translated: CSVESGTDSYEQYF. This chain uses TRBV29-1 with TRBJ2-7; possibly TRBD1 or TRBD2 for D (5 bases each). The germline gives CDR1 SQVTM, CDR2 ANQGSEA. The CDR3 consists of 14 residues. Trimming pared 3 bases from V and 1 base from J, leaving 13 bases between.

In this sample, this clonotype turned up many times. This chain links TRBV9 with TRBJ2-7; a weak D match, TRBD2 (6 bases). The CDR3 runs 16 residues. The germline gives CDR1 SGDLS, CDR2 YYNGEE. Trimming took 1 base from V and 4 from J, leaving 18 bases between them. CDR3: CASSVSGGNEGYEQYF. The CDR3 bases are TGTGCCAGCAGCGTATCGGGCGGGAATGAGGGTTACGAGCAGTACTTC.